A single sample gave rise to the 32 T cell receptor beta chains below, sequenced in a study of blood T cell repertoires in COVID-19 (dated by TCRdb to the early 2020s). The method was the immunoSEQ multiplex PCR assay. The table was pulled from immuneACCESS by TCRdb, which kept in-frame rearrangements only. Such tables lose some clones; where checked, under half of the loss comes from unresolved V genes, and the rest has no known cause. The table for this sample lists 46,000 or so clones; around nine tenths of them were counted only once. Jointly, the top ten make up roughly 19% of the sample. Sequences were obtained from peripheral blood. The source is a man in his 70s with active COVID-19.

The chain has TRBV6-6 and TRBJ2-7, with 8 bases fitting TRBD1. This CDR3 has 14 amino acids. Germline loops: CDR1 MNHNY, CDR2 SVGAGI (reference sequence). Unmatched junction bases numbered 3, after V lost 0 bases and J lost 5 bases. CDR3 sequence (DNA): TGTGCCAGCAGTTACTCGAGACAGGGGAACGAGCAGTACTTC. Residues: CASSYSRQGNEQYF.

This chain uses TRBV6-1 with TRBJ2-5, with D unclear. Germline CDR1 is MNHNS and CDR2 is SASEGT. CDR3 length equals 14 residues. Deletions cut 0 bases from V and 5 bases from J, with 10 bases between. For the CDR3, the DNA is TGTGCCAGCAGTGAAGCGCGCGGCACGGAGACCCAGTACTTC. Translating it yields CASSEARGTETQYF.

This clone was seen more than once but under ten times. The chain combines TRBV4-1 with TRBJ2-1; possibly TRBD1 for D (6 bases). The V gene's germline CDR1 is MGHRA and CDR2 YSYEKL. V lost 1 base and J 3 bases, leaving 10 bases between the germline ends. The CDR3 contains 15 residues. CDR3 amino acids: CASSQGTENYNEQFF. CDR3 DNA sequence: TGCGCCAGCAGCCAAGGGACAGAAAACTACAATGAGCAGTTCTTC.

The sample holds one count of this clone. This chain joins TRBV9 and TRBJ1-3, with 9 bases matching TRBD1. The V gene end was trimmed by 0 bases and the J gene end by 0 bases; junction bases not matched to a gene: 13. Germline-derived CDR1 and CDR2 are SGDLS and YYNGEE. The CDR3 extends over 20 amino acids. The CDR3 DNA reads as TGTGCCAGCAGCGTAGACGCCCCTAAGGGGACAGGGTCCTCTGGAAACACCATATATTTT. Its protein product is CASSVDAPKGTGSSGNTIYF. Full variable domain (remainder filled in from reference TRBV9 and TRBJ1-3): DSGVTQTPKHLITATGQRVTLRCSPRSGDLSVYWYQQSLDQGLQFLIQYYNGEERAKGNILERFSAQQFPDLHSELNLSSLELGDSALYFCASSVDAPKGTGSSGNTIYFGEGSWLTVV.

V and J are TRBV18 and TRBJ1-1; D unresolved. Trimming shortened V by 3 bases and J by 1 base, and 6 bases separated the two germline ends. Germline values: CDR1 KGHSH, CDR2 LQKENI. The CDR3 has 13 amino acids. CDR3 region: CASSPGGNTEAFF. The CDR3 nucleotides read TGTGCCAGCTCACCCGGCGGGAACACTGAAGCTTTCTTT.

The chain carries TRBV6-5 and TRBJ2-2; 10 positions agree with TRBD1. This CDR3 contains 15 residues. Germline assignment: CDR1 MNHEY and CDR2 SVGAGI. V dropped 7 bases and J dropped 7; count of bases not matched to a gene: 9. CDR3 nucleotides: TGTGCCAGCACCCCGGACAGGGGGAGGATCGGGGAGCTGTTTTTT. Encoded protein: CASTPDRGRIGELFF.

In this sample, this clone turned up a few times. The genes are TRBV30 and TRBJ1-2, with 9 bases fitting TRBD1. CDR1 and CDR2 (germline): GTSNPN, SVGIG (reference sequence). CDR3 size: 14 residues. With 3 bases clipped from V and 2 bases from J, the junction kept 4 bases outside the gene matches. CDR3 sequence reads: CAWSRDRANYGYTF. The DNA for the CDR3 is TGTGCCTGGAGCAGGGACAGGGCGAACTATGGCTACACCTTC.

The chain combines TRBV28 with TRBJ2-7; TRBD2 aligns across 8 bases. CDR1 and CDR2 (germline): MDHEN, SYDVKM. The trim removed 8 bases at V and 4 bases at J, leaving 7 bases unmatched. This CDR3 has 13 residues. CDR3 DNA sequence: TGTGCCAGCTCGGCGGGGGGCGGGTACGAGCAGTACTTC. Translation: CASSAGGGYEQYF.

The chain joins TRBV3-1 (or the pseudogene TRBV3-2) to TRBJ1-2; 7 bases are a match to TRBD1. Looked up from germline, CDR1 is LGHDT and CDR2 is YNNKEL (reference sequence). V gave up 3 bases and J gave up 4 bases; unmatched junction bases: 11. CDR3 length equals 16 residues. The CDR3 sequence is CASSQNSGGGGYGYTF. The CDR3 DNA reads as TGTGCCAGCAGCCAGAATTCAGGGGGAGGAGGCTATGGCTACACCTTC.

The V call is TRBV28, the J call TRBJ1-5; tentative D call: TRBD1 (6 bases). This CDR3 is built from 16 residues. Germline loops: CDR1 MDHEN, CDR2 SYDVKM. The V end was cut by 4 bases, the J end by 2 bases, with 15 bases between. CDR3 nucleotide sequence: TGTGCCAGCAGTTATGGAGGGGGGGCGGGCAATCAGCCCCAGCATTTT. It translates to CASSYGGGAGNQPQHF.

The rearrangement links TRBV7-9 to TRBJ2-7; TRBD1 matches 8 bases. This CDR3 has 14 residues. With V trimmed by 5 bases and J by 2 bases, 5 bases remained unmatched. Per the germline V gene, CDR1 is SEHNR and CDR2 is FQNEAQ (reference sequence). The CDR3 region is CASSKGTGPYEQYF. The CDR3 bases are TGTGCCAGCAGCAAGGGGACAGGCCCCTACGAGCAGTACTTC.

The gene calls are TRBV7-9 and TRBJ1-1; 8 bases match TRBD1. Germline CDR1 SEHNR, CDR2 FQNEAQ (reference sequence). Losses at the gene ends were 5 bases for V and 1 base for J; bases not matched to a gene: 6. The CDR3 is 15 amino acids. This CDR3 is CASSRWTGKNTEAFF. CDR3 bases: TGTGCCAGCAGCCGCTGGACAGGGAAGAACACTGAAGCTTTCTTT.

The chain has TRBV9 and TRBJ2-5; the D is unclear. The V gene's germline CDR1 is SGDLS and CDR2 YYNGEE. The CDR3 length is 14 residues. The ends were cut back, 0 bases at V and 5 bases at J, with 11 bases in the middle. The CDR3 reads CASSVAQFQETQYF. CDR3 sequence (DNA): TGTGCCAGCAGCGTAGCCCAGTTCCAGGAGACCCAGTACTTC.

The CDR3 sequence is CASSLFSGGQETQYF. The CDR3 DNA is TGTGCCAGCAGCCTTTTCTCTGGAGGCCAAGAGACCCAGTACTTC. This chain uses TRBV7-3 with TRBJ2-5; D is perhaps TRBD2 (5 bases). This CDR3 is 15 amino acids long. V dropped 5 bases and J dropped 1 base, with 14 bases sitting between them. In germline, CDR1 is SGHTA, CDR2 FQGTGA.

The genes are TRBV7-9 and TRBJ2-7; tentatively, D is TRBD1 (6 bases). V lost 3 bases, J lost 5 bases, and 14 bases lay in between. Germline V gene lookup returns CDR1 SEHNR and CDR2 FQNEAQ (reference sequence). This CDR3 comprises 14 residues. The CDR3 here is CASSLTLTGNEQYF. For the CDR3, the DNA is TGTGCCAGCAGCTTGACCCTTACAGGGAACGAGCAGTACTTC.

Of note for this clone: Sequence at one end of the junction differs from germline and may be a read error. CDR3 bases: TGTGCCAGCAGTTTAGACAGCCATCAGCCCCAGCATTTT. Its translation is CASSLDSHQPQHF. This chain uses TRBV7-8 with TRBJ1-5, with a weak D call TRBD1 (5 bases). The CDR3 covers 13 residues. Germline CDR1 reads SGHVS; CDR2 reads FQNEAQ.

This clone was counted between two and nine times. The rearrangement uses TRBV7-8 and TRBJ2-1; 13 bases map to TRBD2. Looked up from germline, CDR1 is SGHVS and CDR2 is FQNEAQ. Unmatched junction bases numbered 3, after V lost 4 bases and J lost 0 bases. CDR3 length: 17 residues. CDR3 region: CASSSRLAGGSYNEQFF. CDR3 DNA sequence: TGTGCCAGCAGCTCCCGACTAGCGGGAGGCTCCTACAATGAGCAGTTCTTC.

The genes are TRBV11-2 and TRBJ2-1; 7 positions agree with TRBD2. CDR1 is SGHAT, CDR2 FQNNGV, per germline. This CDR3 region has 18 residues. Germline trimming cut 0 bases from V and 1 base from J; bases unmatched to any gene: 9. The CDR3 spells CASSLDGDGRESYNEQFF. Written as DNA, the CDR3 is TGTGCCAGCAGCTTAGATGGTGATGGGAGGGAATCCTACAATGAGCAGTTCTTC.

The chain combines TRBV29-1 with TRBJ1-4; TRBD1 matches at 10 bases. Trimming took 5 bases from V and 7 from J; bases not matched to a gene: 4. The CDR3 sequence is 13 residues long. Germline V gene lookup returns CDR1 SQVTM and CDR2 ANQGSEA. The CDR3 DNA follows: TGCAGCGTTTGGACAGGGGGTAGTGAAAAACTGTTTTTT. Its translation: CSVWTGGSEKLFF. Full variable domain (remainder filled in from reference TRBV29-1 and TRBJ1-4): SAVISQKPSRDICQRGTSLTIQCQVDSQVTMMFWYRQQPGQSLTLIATANQGSEATYESGFVIDKFPISRPNLTFSTLTVSNMSPEDSSIYLCSVWTGGSEKLFFGSGTQLSVL.

The rearrangement uses TRBV7-2 and TRBJ1-1; 9 bases map to TRBD1. This CDR3 has 14 amino acids. The V gene's germline CDR1 is SGHTA and CDR2 FQGNSA. Trimming removed 5 bases from V and 2 bases from J; junction bases left unmatched: 3. The CDR3 DNA is TGTGCCAGCAGCCTACAGGGGGCCAACACTGAAGCTTTCTTT. This translates into CASSLQGANTEAFF.

The chain recombines TRBV29-1 with TRBJ1-2; D is ambiguous. CDR3 length: 12 residues. V dropped 7 bases and J dropped 2 bases, with 11 bases sitting between them. The germline CDR1 and CDR2 sequences are SQVTM and ANQGSEA. The CDR3 DNA reads TGCAGCGGGTACAGCCCAAACTATGGCTACACCTTC. It is translated as CSGYSPNYGYTF.

The chain uses TRBV5-5 and TRBJ2-5, with 10 bases lining up with TRBD1. Germline V lookup: CDR1 SGHKS, CDR2 YYEKEE (reference sequence). The CDR3 runs to 15 residues. The junction had 9 bases not matched to a gene; V was cut back by 5 bases and J by 5 bases. CDR3 amino acids: CASSRQTGGWETQYF. The DNA of the CDR3 is TGTGCCAGCAGTCGGCAGACAGGGGGCTGGGAGACCCAGTACTTC.

This clone was seen once. J is TRBJ2-1 and V is TRBV5-1; 9 positions agree with TRBD2. Trimming removed 0 bases from V and 0 bases from J; junction bases left unmatched: 1. The germline V gene has CDR1 SGHRS and CDR2 YFSETQ. The CDR3 consists of 16 residues. The CDR3: CASSLGLAASYNEQFF. CDR3 DNA: TGCGCCAGCAGCTTGGGACTAGCGGCCTCCTACAATGAGCAGTTCTTC.

The genes are TRBV7-2 and TRBJ1-1; 8 bases agree with TRBD1. V was pared by 3 bases and J by 1 base, with 4 bases of the junction left unmatched. The CDR3 runs to 15 residues. Per the germline V gene, CDR1 is SGHTA and CDR2 is FQGNSA. As DNA, the CDR3 is TGTGCCAGCAGCTTTGGGGACAGGCGGAACACTGAAGCTTTCTTT. Translating it yields CASSFGDRRNTEAFF.

This clone has only one observation. This chain connects TRBV9 to TRBJ2-7; 7 bases match TRBD1. V lost 4 bases, J lost 3 bases, and 7 bases stayed unmatched. Germline loops: CDR1 SGDLS, CDR2 YYNGEE. The CDR3 loop spans 14 amino acids. CDR3 nucleotide sequence: TGTGCCAGCAGCCCCTACAGGGACAGCTACGAGCAGTACTTC. This codes for CASSPYRDSYEQYF.

V and J are TRBV5-6 and TRBJ2-3; D remains unclear. CDR1 and CDR2 (germline): SGHDT, YYEEEE. The V and J ends lost 4 bases and 6 bases respectively, with 6 bases between them. The CDR3 spans 11 residues. The CDR3 is CASSKHDTQYF. CDR3 DNA: TGTGCCAGCAGCAAACATGATACGCAGTATTTT.

The chain carries TRBV6-5 and TRBJ1-2; D gene ambiguous. The germline V and J ends were trimmed by 5 bases and 2 bases, with 12 bases remaining between them. The germline V gene encodes CDR1 MNHEY and CDR2 SVGAGI. This CDR3 spans 14 amino acids. CDR3 nucleotide sequence: TGTGCCAGCAGTCCAGCCGGGGAGAACTATGGCTACACCTTC. Amino acid sequence: CASSPAGENYGYTF.

The rearrangement uses TRBV27 and TRBJ2-6, with TRBD1 matching over 9 bases. The CDR3 length is 16 residues. CDR1 is MNHEY and CDR2 is SMNVEV in the germline V gene (reference sequence). V gave up 7 bases and J gave up 0 bases; unmatched junction bases: 4. CDR3 residues: CASMTGGRSGANVLTF. CDR3 sequence (DNA): TGTGCCAGCATGACAGGGGGTCGCTCTGGGGCCAACGTCCTGACTTTC.

V and J are TRBV9 and TRBJ1-4; D gene ambiguous. Trimming shortened V by 0 bases and J by 0 bases, and 15 bases separated the two germline ends. CDR3 length: 18 residues. The germline V gene encodes CDR1 SGDLS and CDR2 YYNGEE. Here the CDR3 DNA reads TGTGCCAGCAGCGTAGGGCAGAGTGGCGGGGCAACTAATGAAAAACTGTTTTTT. This gives the protein CASSVGQSGGATNEKLFF.

DNA of the CDR3: TGTGCCAGCAGCCAGACAGTTAGCACAGATACGCAGTATTTT. Translation gives CASSQTVSTDTQYF. The rearrangement links TRBV11-2 to TRBJ2-3, with D tentatively TRBD1 (5 bases). Per the germline V gene, CDR1 is SGHAT and CDR2 is FQNNGV. The ends were cut back, 5 bases at V and 0 bases at J, with 9 bases in the middle. The CDR3 is 14 amino acids.

V gene TRBV29-1 combines with J gene TRBJ2-3; a possible D gene is TRBD1 (6 bases). Germline lookup yields CDR1 SQVTM and CDR2 ANQGSEA. V was pared by 7 bases and J by 2 bases, with 10 bases between. This CDR3 has 12 amino acids. The CDR3 is CSGRQATDTQYF. The CDR3 DNA reads TGCAGCGGACGACAGGCCACAGATACGCAGTATTTT.

The genes are TRBV3-1 (or the pseudogene TRBV3-2) and TRBJ2-5, with 13 nucleotides matching TRBD2. V lost 4 bases and J lost 5; bases outside the gene matches: 10. The CDR3 is 17 residues long. Germline CDR1 reads LGHDT; CDR2 reads YNNKEL (reference sequence). CDR3 nucleotide sequence: TGTGCCAGCAGCCTACCACTAGCGGGGGGGTTCGTCGAGACCCAGTACTTC. Translating gives CASSLPLAGGFVETQYF.